This T cell receptor (beta chain) was documented in a study of blood T cell repertoires in COVID-19. Study as a whole: The samples span acute and convalescent COVID-19 from the United States, Italy and Spain. From T cells, B-cell-depleted T cells, or PBMCs came the material, which was cDNA or gDNA.

The CDR3 is 16 amino acids. Trimming removed 5 bases at V and 2 bases at J, with 16 bases between. Germline lookup yields CDR1 SGHRS and CDR2 YFSETQ. In this sample, this clone turned up once. Profiling relied on immunoSEQ multiplex PCR, and the TCRdb table lists in-frame clones only, not all of them. The sample has 250,000 or so clones, more than 80% seen once. The sample comprised peripheral blood. V and J are TRBV5-1 and TRBJ2-2; possible D gene TRBD1, 6 bases. The origin of this receptor is a human donor in a cohort sampled during active COVID-19. DNA for the CDR3: TGCGCCAGCAGTCTCAGACAGGCTTCAAACACCGGGGAGCTGTTTTTT. As protein: CASSLRQASNTGELFF.